These 8 T cell receptor beta chains were all obtained from the same sample, sequenced in a study of spatial heterogeneity in lung cancer. Overall study findings and caveats: One measure, the expanded intratumoral alpha and beta TCR count, tracked tumor mutation counts.

These receptors lack a known antigen. TCRdb reprocessed the 5' RACE reads with MiXCR, giving one entry per CDR3 protein. The sample shows about 29,000 distinct CDR3 sequences, approximately 7% of them seen only once. Indicated time point: sample taken at primary tumor resection. Sequences were derived from lung tumor tissue, sampled at surgery. The source of these receptors is a male donor with early-stage non-small cell lung cancer.

In its sample, this clonotype was seen many times. The rearrangement uses TRBV2 and TRBJ2-1; D is unclear. This CDR3 is 11 amino acids long. CDR1 and CDR2 (germline): SNHLY, FYNNEI. V was shortened by 9 bases and J by 4 bases, with 7 bases between the two germline ends. CDR3 nucleotides: TGTGCCAGTACAGTATACAATGAGCAGTTCTTC. Residues: CASTVYNEQFF.

This clonotype was picked up one time. The chain links TRBV15 to TRBJ2-5, with D perhaps assigned TRBD1 or TRBD2 (5 bases each). Trimming left V 1 base short and J 4 bases short, with 10 bases between. This CDR3 contains 14 residues. Germline V lookup: CDR1 LNHNV, CDR2 YYDKDF (reference sequence). The CDR3 region is CATSRVRDPETQYF. The CDR3 DNA sequence: TGTGCCACCAGCAGAGTTCGGGACCCAGAGACCCAGTACTTC.

The gene calls are TRBV29-1 and TRBJ2-5; 8 nucleotides line up with TRBD2. The CDR3 spans 12 residues. Germline values: CDR1 SQVTM, CDR2 ANQGSEA. The V gene end was trimmed by 7 bases and the J gene end by 3 bases; junction bases not matched to a gene: 4. Here the CDR3 reads CSGLSGEETQYF. DNA for the CDR3: TGCAGCGGACTTAGCGGGGAAGAGACCCAGTACTTC.

The rearrangement joins TRBV11-2 to TRBJ1-1; TRBD1 matches at 9 bases. The germline V gene encodes CDR1 SGHAT and CDR2 FQNNGV. The ends lost 5 bases at V and 3 bases at J; junction bases unmatched: 7. This CDR3 is built from 15 residues. CDR3 DNA sequence: TGTGCCAGCAGCACGGTGACAGGGGGTTACACTGAAGCTTTCTTT. Protein sequence: CASSTVTGGYTEAFF. The full variable domain, completed using reference TRBV11-2 and TRBJ1-1, is EAGVAQSPRYKIIEKRQSVAFWCNPISGHATLYWYQQILGQGPKLLIQFQNNGVVDDSQLPKDRFSAERLKGVDSTLKIQPAKLEDSAVYLCASSTVTGGYTEAFFGQGTRLTVV.

The V call is TRBV2, the J call TRBJ2-2; TRBD1 agrees at 8 bases. V dropped 7 bases and J dropped 3; count of bases not matched to a gene: 4. Germline V gene data show CDR1 as SNHLY and CDR2 as FYNNEI. This CDR3 has 14 amino acids. The CDR3 protein is CASIPDRDTGELFF. The CDR3 bases are TGTGCCAGCATTCCGGACAGGGACACCGGGGAGCTGTTTTTT.

There are many counts of this clonotype. V usage is TRBV5-6 and J usage is TRBJ2-3, with 12 bases fitting TRBD2. The germline V gene encodes CDR1 SGHDT and CDR2 YYEEEE. The CDR3 runs 16 residues. Trimming at V came to 1 base and at J to 4 bases, leaving 4 bases not matched to a gene. In DNA, the CDR3 is TGTGCCAGCAGCTTGACTAGCGGGGGGATCGCAGATACGCAGTATTTT. Its translation is CASSLTSGGIADTQYF.

In this sample, this clonotype turned up many times. The J gene is TRBJ2-2, the V gene TRBV7-2; maybe TRBD2 (6 bases). The CDR3 runs 15 residues. The V gene lost 2 bases and the J gene lost 1 base, with 8 bases spanning the gap. Germline V gene data show CDR1 as SGHTA and CDR2 as FQGNSA. The CDR3 coding sequence is TGTGCCAGCAGCTTATCGACTAGGAACACCGGGGAGCTGTTTTTT. Encoded protein: CASSLSTRNTGELFF. The variable domain in full, completed from reference TRBV7-2 and TRBJ2-2, reads GAGVSQSPSNKVTEKGKDVELRCDPISGHTALYWYRQSLGQGLEFLIYFQGNSAPDKSGLPSDRFSAERTGGSVSTLTIQRTQQEDSAVYLCASSLSTRNTGELFFGEGSRLTVL.

Regarding this clonotype: This may come from a read error, since a much larger clone is one base off. J is TRBJ2-2 and V is TRBV28, with D maybe TRBD2 (5 bases). The CDR3 totals 12 residues. The germline V gene has CDR1 MDHEN and CDR2 SYDVKM. CDR3 loop: CASRSNTGDLFF. CDR3 nucleotides: TGTGCCAGCAGATCGAACACCGGGGATCTGTTTTTT.